This T cell receptor beta chain was retrieved from a study of T cells in Graves' hyperthyroidism and ophthalmopathy. Notes on the study in general: Researchers found most expanded thyroid clonotypes above 0.001 in blood as well.

The CDR3 is 14 amino acids. Between the trimmed V and J ends, which lost 3 bases and 6 bases, there was a span of 14 bases. Per the germline V gene, CDR1 is LNHDA and CDR2 is SQIVND (reference sequence). This clonotype was recorded a few times. The antigen remains unidentified. RNA transcripts were the template for amplifying TCR beta CDR3 regions. The HTBI primer set drove a first-round RT-PCR of the TCR CDR3. Each CDR3 protein is one row after TCRdb ran MiXCR on the multiplex PCR reads. The sample holds around 570,000 distinct CDR3 sequences, about 20% seen once. This chain joins TRBV19 and TRBJ1-1; D not resolved. Input material: blood. The receptor comes from a man between 35 and 55 years old with Graves' ophthalmopathy. The CDR3 loop is CASSIGSRGAEAFF. CDR3 DNA sequence: TGTGCCAGTAGTATCGGCTCACGTGGGGCTGAAGCTTTCTTT.